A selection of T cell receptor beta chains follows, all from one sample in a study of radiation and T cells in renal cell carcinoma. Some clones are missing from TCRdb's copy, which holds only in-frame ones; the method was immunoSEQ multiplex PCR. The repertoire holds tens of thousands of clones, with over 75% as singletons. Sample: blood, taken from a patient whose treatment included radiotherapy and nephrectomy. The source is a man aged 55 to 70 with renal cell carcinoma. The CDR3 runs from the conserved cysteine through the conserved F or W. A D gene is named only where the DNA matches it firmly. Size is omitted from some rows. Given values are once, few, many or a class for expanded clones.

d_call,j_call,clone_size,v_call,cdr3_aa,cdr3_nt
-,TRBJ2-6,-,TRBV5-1,CASSLGWSGANVLTF,TGCGCCAGCAGCTTAGGTTGGTCTGGGGCCAACGTCCTGACTTTC
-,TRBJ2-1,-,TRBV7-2,CASSLASAFYNEQFF,TGTGCCAGCAGCTTAGCTAGCGCCTTTTACAATGAGCAGTTCTTC
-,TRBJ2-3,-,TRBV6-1,CASMRADTQYF,TGTGCCAGCATGAGAGCAGATACGCAGTATTTT
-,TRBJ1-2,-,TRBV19,CASSTSAAEGYTF,TGTGCCAGTAGTACCTCCGCCGCTGAGGGCTACACCTTC
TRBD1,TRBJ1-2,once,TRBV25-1,CASRDPLGQGVNYGYTF,TGTGCCAGCAGGGATCCTCTCGGACAGGGAGTTAACTATGGCTACACCTTC
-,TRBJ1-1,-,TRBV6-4,CASSDSWGGATEAFF,TGTGCCAGCAGTGACTCGTGGGGGGGTGCGACTGAAGCTTTCTTT
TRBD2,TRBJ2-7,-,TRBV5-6,CASSLTSGRWSYEQYF,TGTGCCAGCAGCCTGACTAGCGGGAGATGGTCCTACGAGCAGTACTTC
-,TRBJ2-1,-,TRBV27,CATTSPGKRQFF,TGTGCCACCACTAGCCCGGGGAAGAGGCAGTTCTTC
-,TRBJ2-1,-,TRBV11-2,CASSSPSKSSYNEQFF,TGTGCCAGCAGCTCACCCTCAAAGAGCTCCTACAATGAGCAGTTCTTC
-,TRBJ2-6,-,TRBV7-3,CASSLGGGGANVLTF,TGTGCCAGCAGCTTAGGGGGAGGTGGGGCCAACGTCCTGACTTTC
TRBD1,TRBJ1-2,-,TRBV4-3,CASSQGQGAGYGYTF,TGCGCCAGCAGCCAGGGACAGGGGGCGGGCTATGGCTACACCTTC
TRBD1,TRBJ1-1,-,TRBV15,CATSRGTGGVLGTEAFF,TGTGCCACCAGCAGAGGGACAGGGGGTGTGTTGGGCACTGAAGCTTTCTTT
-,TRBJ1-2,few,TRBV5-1,CASSLRGNYGYTF,TGCGCCAGCAGTTTGCGAGGGAACTATGGCTACACCTTC
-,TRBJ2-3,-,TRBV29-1,CSVALAWGDTQYF,TGCAGCGTTGCACTAGCTTGGGGGGATACGCAGTATTTT
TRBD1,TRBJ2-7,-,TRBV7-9,CASNDGTGAYEQYF,TGTGCCAGCAACGACGGGACAGGGGCCTACGAGCAGTACTTC
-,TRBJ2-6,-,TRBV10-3,CAISEGVSGANVLTF,TGTGCCATCAGCGAGGGGGTCTCTGGGGCCAACGTCCTGACTTTC
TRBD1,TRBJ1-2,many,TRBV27,CASSFGQGAYGYTF,TGTGCCAGCAGTTTCGGACAGGGTGCCTATGGCTACACCTTC
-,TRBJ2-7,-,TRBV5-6,CASSLGPGVRYF,TGTGCCAGCAGCTTGGGACCCGGAGTGAGGTACTTC
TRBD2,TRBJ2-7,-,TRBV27,CASKWKREGTYEQYF,TGTGCCAGCAAATGGAAGAGGGAGGGTACCTACGAGCAGTACTTC
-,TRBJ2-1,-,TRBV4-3,CASSQGTEGRAYNEQFF,TGCGCCAGCAGCCAAGGCACGGAGGGAAGGGCCTACAATGAGCAGTTCTTC
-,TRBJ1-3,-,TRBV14,CASSQDRAGNTIYF,TGTGCCAGCAGCCAAGACAGGGCTGGAAACACCATATATTTT
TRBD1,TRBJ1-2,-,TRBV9,CASSVDPGQGIYGYTF,TGTGCCAGCAGCGTAGATCCGGGACAGGGAATTTATGGCTACACCTTC
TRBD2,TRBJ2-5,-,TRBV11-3,CASSPGLVEGQETQYF,TGTGCCAGCAGCCCCGGACTAGTAGAAGGGCAAGAGACCCAGTACTTC
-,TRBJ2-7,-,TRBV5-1,CASTPRQGTSYEQYF,TGCGCCAGCACGCCCCGACAAGGGACTTCCTACGAGCAGTACTTC
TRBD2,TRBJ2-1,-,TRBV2,CASKGLAGTYNEQFF,TGTGCCAGCAAAGGACTAGCGGGAACCTACAATGAGCAGTTCTTC
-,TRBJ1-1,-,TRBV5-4,CASMLGGADEAFF,TGTGCCAGCATGTTGGGAGGGGCCGACGAAGCTTTCTTT